This T cell receptor beta chain was obtained from a study of blood T cell repertoires in COVID-19. Turning to the study itself: COVID-19 samples collected from the United States, Italy and Spain covered acute and convalescent phases.

Germline loops: CDR1 SEHNR, CDR2 FQNEAQ (reference sequence). The trim removed 5 bases at V and 4 bases at J, leaving 9 bases unmatched. This CDR3 is 16 amino acids long. Original analysis: Counts of nucleated cells, estimated from reference gene primer amplification, were obtained. The assay was immunoSEQ multiplex PCR, and TCRdb's table has in-frame clones only and misses some. That table gives V, J and clone size, and the DNA gave D and trimming. The sample contains some 200,000 clones, roughly 80% of which appear only once. Specimen: peripheral blood. The chain carries TRBV7-9 and TRBJ1-4; 8 nucleotides line up with TRBD1. The source of this sequence is a young man with active or convalescent COVID-19. The CDR3 here is CASSIIGTGRNEKLFF. DNA for the CDR3: TGTGCCAGCAGCATTATAGGGACAGGCCGTAATGAAAAACTGTTTTTT. The full variable domain, completed using reference TRBV7-9 and TRBJ1-4, is DTGVSQNPRHKITKRGQNVTFRCDPISEHNRLYWYRQTLGQGPEFLTYFQNEAQLEKSRLLSDRFSAERPKGSFSTLEIQRTEQGDSAMYLCASSIIGTGRNEKLFFGSGTQLSVL.